This section outlines one TCR beta chain sequence together with its context. Germline-derived CDR1 and CDR2 are MNHEY and SMNVEV (reference sequence). V was trimmed by 5 bases and J by 5 bases, leaving 15 bases between them. The CDR3 has 14 amino acids. Sequencing was performed with immunoSEQ multiplex PCR; in TCRdb, only in-frame clones are kept and a portion is missing. The sample has tens of thousands of clones, 75% to 90% seen once. The data belong to a study of control samples from healthy donors and cancer patients. This clonotype was obtained from a man aged 50-60 years in good health. The rearrangement uses TRBV27 and TRBJ2-5, with a possible D match to TRBD2 (6 bases). Sequencing was carried out using blood. The CDR3 DNA is TGTGCCAGCAGTATACCGGGCCGGGGGGAGACCCAGTACTTC. Its translation: CASSIPGRGETQYF.